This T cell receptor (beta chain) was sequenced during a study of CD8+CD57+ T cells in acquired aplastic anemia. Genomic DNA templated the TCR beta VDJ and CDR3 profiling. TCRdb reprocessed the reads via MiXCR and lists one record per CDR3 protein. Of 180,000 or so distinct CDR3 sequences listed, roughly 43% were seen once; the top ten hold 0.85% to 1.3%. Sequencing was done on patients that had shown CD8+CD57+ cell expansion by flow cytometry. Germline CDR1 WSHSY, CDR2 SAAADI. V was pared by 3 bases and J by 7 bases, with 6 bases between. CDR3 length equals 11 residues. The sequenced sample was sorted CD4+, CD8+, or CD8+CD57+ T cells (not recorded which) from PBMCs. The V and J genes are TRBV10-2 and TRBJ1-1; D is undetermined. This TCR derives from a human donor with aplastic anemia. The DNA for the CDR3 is TGCGCCAGCAGTGACGTTATTGAAGCTTTCTTT. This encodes CASSDVIEAFF.